This TCR beta chain was found in a study of shared clonotypes between healthy human individuals. On the study more broadly: The plates for each donor numbered three CD4 naive, three CD4 memory, two CD8 naive and one CD8 memory. Study results and limitations: Generation of non-shared clonotypes was less probable than generation of clonotypes shared by all four donors.

This clone occurred once. The antigen is unknown. Each subset's genomic DNA was shared equally among a number of immunoSEQ plates. Generated by immunoSEQ multiplex PCR, the TCRdb table keeps only in-frame clones and is missing some. This sample has about 340,000 clones, with over 70% found just once. CDR1 is LGHNA, CDR2 YSLEER, per germline. The CDR3 length is 15 residues. Trimming pared 0 bases from V and 4 bases from J, leaving 11 bases between. This receptor was identified in a man aged 25-40 years in good health. Sequencing input: memory CD4+ T cells sorted from blood. As to subset: CD45RA-negative fraction. The chain has TRBV4-3 and TRBJ2-3; a possible D gene is TRBD2 (6 bases). CDR3 region: CASSQEGSSADTQYF. The CDR3, as DNA: TGCGCCAGCAGCCAAGAAGGGTCTAGCGCAGATACGCAGTATTTT.